This T cell receptor beta chain was profiled in a study of human T cells and chemical hapten exposure. As the library was built, unique molecular identifiers were attached to individual cDNA molecules. In TCRdb, the RACE reads were re-called with MiXCR into one record per CDR3 protein. The table includes 350,000 or so distinct CDR3 sequences, under 8% detected once. Documented time point: patch test 1, 2 weeks after DPC sensitization. Indicated treatment: therapeutic diphenylcyclopropenone sensitization with weekly scalp DPC. The CDR3 totals 15 residues. V dropped 0 bases and J dropped 0 bases, with 9 bases sitting between them. The germline CDR1 and CDR2 sequences are MNHEY and SVGAGI. This clonotype was seen a handful of times.

The material sequenced was whole blood, taken in connection with sensitization to the hapten diphenylcyclopropenone (DPC). The TCR sequence derives from a young woman with alopecia areata. Some clones in this sample may be carry-over from other donors' samples. The chain couples TRBV6-5 to TRBJ2-7; D is unclear. The CDR3 region has the DNA TGTGCCAGCAGTTACTCGTTAGGAGTCTCCTACGAGCAGTACTTC. Encoded protein: CASSYSLGVSYEQYF.